The T cell receptor (beta chain) under discussion was sequenced for a study of identical twins. This clonotype was counted at least ten times. This CDR3 region has 14 residues. Germline CDR1 and CDR2: SEHNR and FQNEAQ (reference sequence). V was pared by 3 bases and J by 4 bases, with 10 bases between. No donor was unhealthy or non-Caucasian. TCRdb reprocessed the 5' RACE reads with MiXCR, giving one entry per CDR3 protein. The table includes some 710,000 distinct CDR3 sequences, around 6.1% detected once. The chain recombines TRBV7-9 with TRBJ2-4; D not resolved. Source material: naive T cells sorted from blood. The receptor's source is a young man in good health. The DNA for the CDR3 is TGTGCCAGCAGCTTCATCGGCAGAAAAAACATTCAGTACTTC. Amino acid sequence: CASSFIGRKNIQYF.